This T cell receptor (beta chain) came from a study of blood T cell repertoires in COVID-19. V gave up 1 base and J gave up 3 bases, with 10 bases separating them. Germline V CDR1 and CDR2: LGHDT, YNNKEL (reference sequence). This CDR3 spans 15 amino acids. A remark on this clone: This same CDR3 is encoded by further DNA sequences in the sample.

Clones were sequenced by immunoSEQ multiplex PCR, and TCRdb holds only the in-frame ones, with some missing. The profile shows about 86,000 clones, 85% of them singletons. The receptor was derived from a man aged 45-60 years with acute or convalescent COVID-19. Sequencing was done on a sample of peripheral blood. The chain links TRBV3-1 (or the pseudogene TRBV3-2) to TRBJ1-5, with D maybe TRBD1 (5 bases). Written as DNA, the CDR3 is TGTGCCAGCAGCCAAGGCGGGGGAAACAATCAGCCCCAGCATTTT. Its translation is CASSQGGGNNQPQHF.